A selection of T cell receptor beta chains follows, all from one sample in a study of OX40 agonist ivuxolimab in advanced cancers. Profiling relied on immunoSEQ multiplex PCR, and the TCRdb table lists in-frame clones only, not all of them. The top ten clones hold about 18% of a sample with roughly 35,000 clones, 80% to 90% of them seen once. Sequenced here: CD4+ or CD8+ T cells sorted from blood, sampled in a trial of the OX40 agonist ivuxolimab. These TCRs come from an adult with an advanced solid tumor such as melanoma, head and neck, liver or kidney cancer. CDR3s include the opening cysteine and the closing phenylalanine or tryptophan. Each record gives: clone size, D gene, V gene, J gene, CDR3 protein, CDR3 DNA. D genes are given only for firm matches. Clone size appears in some rows only: once, few, many, or a class for an expanded clone.

clone_size: NA
d_call: TRBD2
v_call: TRBV28
j_call: TRBJ2-7
cdr3_aa: CASRRGLAINYYEQYF
cdr3_nt: TGTGCCAGCAGAAGGGGACTAGCCATCAATTACTACGAGCAGTACTTC

clone_size: few
d_call: NA
v_call: TRBV6-1
j_call: TRBJ1-3
cdr3_aa: CASSEGNTIYF
cdr3_nt: TGTGCCAGCAGTGAAGGAAACACCATATATTTT

clone_size: NA
d_call: TRBD1
v_call: TRBV6-5
j_call: TRBJ2-1
cdr3_aa: CASSYTTQTGEQFF
cdr3_nt: TGTGCCAGCAGTTACACTACTCAGACAGGGGAGCAGTTCTTC

clone_size: NA
d_call: NA
v_call: TRBV27
j_call: TRBJ1-1
cdr3_aa: CASSSGWGMDTEAFF
cdr3_nt: TGTGCCAGCAGTTCCGGGTGGGGTATGGACACTGAAGCTTTCTTT

clone_size: NA
d_call: NA
v_call: TRBV4-2
j_call: TRBJ2-3
cdr3_aa: CASRSSPEDTQYF
cdr3_nt: TGTGCCAGCAGGTCATCCCCCGAAGATACGCAGTATTTT

clone_size: NA
d_call: NA
v_call: TRBV5-4
j_call: TRBJ2-1
cdr3_aa: CASSWRGGEQFF
cdr3_nt: TGTGCCAGCAGCTGGCGGGGAGGTGAGCAGTTCTTC

clone_size: NA
d_call: TRBD2
v_call: TRBV13
j_call: TRBJ2-7
cdr3_aa: CASSFFSGSSYEQYF
cdr3_nt: TGTGCCAGCAGCTTCTTCAGCGGGAGTTCGTACGAGCAGTACTTC

clone_size: NA
d_call: NA
v_call: TRBV27
j_call: TRBJ2-3
cdr3_aa: CASSLMEPAATDTQYF
cdr3_nt: TGTGCCAGCAGTTTAATGGAACCGGCAGCGACAGATACGCAGTATTTT

clone_size: NA
d_call: NA
v_call: TRBV28
j_call: TRBJ2-2
cdr3_aa: CASSLFTLNGELFF
cdr3_nt: TGTGCCAGCAGTTTATTTACCCTGAACGGGGAGCTGTTTTTT

clone_size: NA
d_call: NA
v_call: TRBV4-3
j_call: TRBJ1-4
cdr3_aa: CASSQGEATTNEKLFF
cdr3_nt: TGCGCCAGCAGCCAAGGCGAAGCTACAACTAATGAAAAACTGTTTTTT

clone_size: NA
d_call: NA
v_call: TRBV7-9
j_call: TRBJ2-4
cdr3_aa: CASSPGGNIQYF
cdr3_nt: TGTGCCAGCAGCCCAGGCGGCAACATTCAGTACTTC

clone_size: few
d_call: NA
v_call: TRBV5-4
j_call: TRBJ2-7
cdr3_aa: CASSSGRAGSTYEQYF
cdr3_nt: TGTGCCAGCAGCTCGGGGAGAGCGGGTTCGACCTACGAGCAGTACTTC

clone_size: NA
d_call: TRBD2
v_call: TRBV19
j_call: TRBJ2-5
cdr3_aa: CASSIGGTSGQETQYF
cdr3_nt: TGTGCCAGTAGTATAGGGGGGACTAGCGGCCAAGAGACCCAGTACTTC

clone_size: NA
d_call: NA
v_call: TRBV7-8
j_call: TRBJ2-7
cdr3_aa: CASSLALTYEQYF
cdr3_nt: TGTGCCAGCAGCTTAGCGCTGACCTACGAGCAGTACTTC

clone_size: once
d_call: NA
v_call: TRBV28
j_call: TRBJ1-2
cdr3_aa: CASSLLGENYGYTF
cdr3_nt: TGTGCCAGCAGTTTACTGGGGGAAAACTATGGCTACACCTTC

clone_size: NA
d_call: TRBD1
v_call: TRBV5-1
j_call: TRBJ2-3
cdr3_aa: CASSIQPGTGGRTDTQYF
cdr3_nt: TGCGCCAGCAGCATCCAGCCCGGGACAGGGGGCCGGACAGATACGCAGTATTTT

clone_size: NA
d_call: NA
v_call: TRBV9
j_call: TRBJ2-3
cdr3_aa: CASSYTGSPQYF
cdr3_nt: TGTGCCAGCAGCTACACAGGGTCTCCGCAGTATTTT

clone_size: few
d_call: NA
v_call: TRBV2
j_call: TRBJ2-5
cdr3_aa: CASSSTSLETQYF
cdr3_nt: TGTGCCAGCAGCTCTACTAGCCTGGAGACCCAGTACTTC

clone_size: NA
d_call: NA
v_call: TRBV6-1
j_call: TRBJ1-3
cdr3_aa: CASRAQVSGNTIYF
cdr3_nt: TGTGCCAGCAGAGCACAGGTCTCTGGAAACACCATATATTTT

clone_size: NA
d_call: NA
v_call: TRBV11-2
j_call: TRBJ2-7
cdr3_aa: CASSRGRQYEQYF
cdr3_nt: TGTGCCAGCAGCCGTGGAAGACAGTACGAGCAGTACTTC

clone_size: NA
d_call: NA
v_call: TRBV6-4
j_call: TRBJ1-2
cdr3_aa: CASTGPNYGYTF
cdr3_nt: TGTGCCAGCACGGGCCCAAACTATGGCTACACCTTC

clone_size: once
d_call: NA
v_call: TRBV9
j_call: TRBJ2-3
cdr3_aa: CATSRDTIRTDTQYF
cdr3_nt: TGTGCCACCTCTAGAGACACGATCCGGACAGATACGCAGTATTTT

clone_size: NA
d_call: TRBD1
v_call: TRBV20-1
j_call: TRBJ1-1
cdr3_aa: CSLGQRSEAFF
cdr3_nt: TGCAGCCTGGGACAGCGGTCTGAAGCTTTCTTT

clone_size: NA
d_call: NA
v_call: TRBV15
j_call: TRBJ2-7
cdr3_aa: CATSREVLFYEQYF
cdr3_nt: TGTGCCACCAGCAGAGAAGTCCTCTTCTACGAGCAGTACTTC

clone_size: once
d_call: TRBD2
v_call: TRBV28
j_call: TRBJ2-5
cdr3_aa: CASTVTTSGGLKTQYF
cdr3_nt: TGTGCCAGCACTGTGACCACTAGCGGGGGTTTAAAGACCCAGTACTTC

clone_size: NA
d_call: TRBD1
v_call: TRBV5-4
j_call: TRBJ2-7
cdr3_aa: CASRQGLNYEQYF
cdr3_nt: TGTGCCTCGAGACAGGGGCTTAACTACGAGCAGTACTTC

clone_size: NA
d_call: NA
v_call: TRBV11-1
j_call: TRBJ2-3
cdr3_aa: CASSRTRQGTQYF
cdr3_nt: TGTGCCAGCAGCCGAACAAGGCAGGGTACGCAGTATTTT

clone_size: NA
d_call: TRBD2
v_call: TRBV7-3
j_call: TRBJ2-3
cdr3_aa: CASSENSGATDTQYF
cdr3_nt: TGTGCCAGCAGCGAGAATAGCGGGGCAACAGATACGCAGTATTTT

clone_size: NA
d_call: NA
v_call: TRBV11-2
j_call: TRBJ2-1
cdr3_aa: CASAHTDEQFF
cdr3_nt: TGTGCCAGCGCCCACACGGATGAGCAGTTCTTC

clone_size: NA
d_call: TRBD2
v_call: TRBV6-6
j_call: TRBJ2-1
cdr3_aa: CASSYQGTSGGYEQFF
cdr3_nt: TGTGCCAGCAGTTACCAAGGGACTAGCGGGGGATACGAGCAGTTCTTC

clone_size: once
d_call: NA
v_call: TRBV28
j_call: TRBJ2-7
cdr3_aa: CASRPSAAGYEQYF
cdr3_nt: TGTGCCAGCAGGCCTTCCGCGGCAGGCTACGAGCAGTACTTC

clone_size: NA
d_call: NA
v_call: TRBV4-1
j_call: TRBJ2-1
cdr3_aa: CASSQAGLMTNEQFF
cdr3_nt: TGCGCCAGCAGCCAAGCGGGGTTAATGACCAATGAGCAGTTCTTC

clone_size: few
d_call: NA
v_call: TRBV13
j_call: TRBJ1-5
cdr3_aa: CASSLAGAEEPQHF
cdr3_nt: TGTGCCAGCAGCTTAGCAGGGGCCGAGGAGCCCCAGCATTTT

clone_size: few
d_call: NA
v_call: TRBV15
j_call: TRBJ1-1
cdr3_aa: CATSRDNPAFF
cdr3_nt: TGTGCCACCAGCAGAGATAATCCTGCTTTCTTT

clone_size: once
d_call: NA
v_call: TRBV5-1
j_call: TRBJ1-6
cdr3_aa: CASSLRTVNSPLHF
cdr3_nt: TGCGCCAGCAGCTTGAGGACGGTAAATTCACCCCTCCACTTT

clone_size: few
d_call: TRBD2
v_call: TRBV11-2
j_call: TRBJ2-1
cdr3_aa: CASSPGTSGRASYNEQFF
cdr3_nt: TGTGCCAGCAGCCCCGGGACTAGCGGGAGAGCGTCCTACAATGAGCAGTTCTTC

clone_size: NA
d_call: NA
v_call: TRBV18
j_call: TRBJ1-1
cdr3_aa: CASSRSLDREAFF
cdr3_nt: TGTGCCAGCTCACGGTCCTTGGATAGGGAAGCTTTCTTT

clone_size: NA
d_call: NA
v_call: TRBV10-3
j_call: TRBJ2-1
cdr3_aa: CAISEHHSGTDNEQFF
cdr3_nt: TGTGCCATCAGTGAGCACCACAGCGGAACCGACAATGAGCAGTTCTTC

clone_size: NA
d_call: NA
v_call: TRBV7-2
j_call: TRBJ1-1
cdr3_aa: CASSIGTANTEAFF
cdr3_nt: TGTGCCAGCAGTATAGGGACGGCGAACACTGAAGCTTTCTTT

clone_size: NA
d_call: NA
v_call: TRBV6-5
j_call: TRBJ1-2
cdr3_aa: CASSYWEEYTF
cdr3_nt: TGTGCCAGCAGTTACTGGGAGGAGTACACCTTC